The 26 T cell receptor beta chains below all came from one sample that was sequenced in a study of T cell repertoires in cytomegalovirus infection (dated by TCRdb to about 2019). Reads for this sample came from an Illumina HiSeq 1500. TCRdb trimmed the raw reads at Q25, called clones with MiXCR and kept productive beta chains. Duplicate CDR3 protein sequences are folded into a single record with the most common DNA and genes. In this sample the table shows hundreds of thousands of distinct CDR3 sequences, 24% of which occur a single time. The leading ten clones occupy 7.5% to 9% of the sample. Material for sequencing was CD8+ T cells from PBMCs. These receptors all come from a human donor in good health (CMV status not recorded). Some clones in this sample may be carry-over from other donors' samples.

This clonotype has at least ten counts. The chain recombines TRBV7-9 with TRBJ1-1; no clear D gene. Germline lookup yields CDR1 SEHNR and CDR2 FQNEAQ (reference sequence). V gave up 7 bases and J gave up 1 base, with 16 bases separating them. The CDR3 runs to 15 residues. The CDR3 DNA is TGTGCCAGCACCGAGGTTGTGGCCTCGAACACTGAAGCTTTCTTT. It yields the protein CASTEVVASNTEAFF.

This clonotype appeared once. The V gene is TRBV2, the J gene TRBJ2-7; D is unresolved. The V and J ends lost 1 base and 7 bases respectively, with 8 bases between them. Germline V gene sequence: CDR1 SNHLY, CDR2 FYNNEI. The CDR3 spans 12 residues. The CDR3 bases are TGTGCCAGCAGTGAAGTCAGGCGGGAGCAGTACGTC. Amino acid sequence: CASSEVRREQYV.

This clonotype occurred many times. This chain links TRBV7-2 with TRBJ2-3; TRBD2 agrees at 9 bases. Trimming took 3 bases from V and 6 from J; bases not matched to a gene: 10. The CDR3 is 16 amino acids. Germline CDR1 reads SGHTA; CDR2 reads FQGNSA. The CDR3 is CASSFLAGWEKDTQYF. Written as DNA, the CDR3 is TGTGCCAGCAGCTTCCTAGCGGGGTGGGAGAAGGATACGCAGTATTTT.

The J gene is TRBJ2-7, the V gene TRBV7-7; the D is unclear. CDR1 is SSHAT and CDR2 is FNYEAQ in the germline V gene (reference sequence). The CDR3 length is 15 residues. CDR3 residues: CASSLVRRANYEQYV. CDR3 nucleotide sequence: TGTGCTAGCAGCTTAGTCCGACGGGCAAACTACGAGCAGTACGTC.

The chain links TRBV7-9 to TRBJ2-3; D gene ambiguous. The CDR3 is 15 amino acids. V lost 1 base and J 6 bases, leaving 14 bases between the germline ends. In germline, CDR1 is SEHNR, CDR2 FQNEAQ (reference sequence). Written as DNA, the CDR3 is TGTGCCAGCAGCTTAGATTGGAAACCCACGGATACGCAGTATTTT. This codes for CASSLDWKPTDTQYF.

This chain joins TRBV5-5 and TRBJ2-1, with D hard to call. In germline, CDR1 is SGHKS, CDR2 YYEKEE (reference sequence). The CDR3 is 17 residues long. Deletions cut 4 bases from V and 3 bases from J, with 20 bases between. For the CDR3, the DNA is TGTGCCAGCAGCCGAACATCTTTAGAGATGAACTACAATGAGCAGTTCTTC. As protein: CASSRTSLEMNYNEQFF.

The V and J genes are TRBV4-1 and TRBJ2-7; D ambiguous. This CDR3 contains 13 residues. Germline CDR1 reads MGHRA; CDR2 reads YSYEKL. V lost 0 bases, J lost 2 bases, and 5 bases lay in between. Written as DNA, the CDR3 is TGCGCCAGCAGCCAAGAAGATGCCTACGAGCAGTACTTC. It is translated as CASSQEDAYEQYF.

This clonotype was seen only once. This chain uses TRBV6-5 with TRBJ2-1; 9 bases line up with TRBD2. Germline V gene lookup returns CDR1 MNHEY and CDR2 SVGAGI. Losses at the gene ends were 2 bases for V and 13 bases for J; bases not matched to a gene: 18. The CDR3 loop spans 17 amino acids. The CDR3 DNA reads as TGTGCCAGCAGTTACATGGCTAGCGGGGTCAGGGGGGGTGATCAGTTCTTC. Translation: CASSYMASGVRGGDQFF.

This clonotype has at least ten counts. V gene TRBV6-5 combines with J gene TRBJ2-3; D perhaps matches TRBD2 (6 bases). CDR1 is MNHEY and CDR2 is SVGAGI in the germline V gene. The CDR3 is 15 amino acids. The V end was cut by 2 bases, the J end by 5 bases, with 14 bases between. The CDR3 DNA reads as TGTGCCAGCAGTTACCTGGAGCGGCGGGGAGATACGCAGTATTTT. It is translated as CASSYLERRGDTQYF.

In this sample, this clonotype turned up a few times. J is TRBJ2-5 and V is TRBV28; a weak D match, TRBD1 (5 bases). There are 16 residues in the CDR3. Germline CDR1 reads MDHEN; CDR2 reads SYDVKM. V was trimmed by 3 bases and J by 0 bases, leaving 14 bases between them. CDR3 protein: CASSLVQGSHQETQYF. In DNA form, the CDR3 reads TGTGCCAGCAGTTTGGTCCAGGGATCCCACCAAGAGACCCAGTACTTC.

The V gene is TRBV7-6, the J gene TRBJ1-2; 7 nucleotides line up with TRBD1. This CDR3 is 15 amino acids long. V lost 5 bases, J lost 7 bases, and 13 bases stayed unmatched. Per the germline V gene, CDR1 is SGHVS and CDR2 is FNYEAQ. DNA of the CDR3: TGTGCCAGCAGCCCCGAAGAAGGGGGCCTGGGTGGCTACACCTTC. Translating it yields CASSPEEGGLGGYTF.

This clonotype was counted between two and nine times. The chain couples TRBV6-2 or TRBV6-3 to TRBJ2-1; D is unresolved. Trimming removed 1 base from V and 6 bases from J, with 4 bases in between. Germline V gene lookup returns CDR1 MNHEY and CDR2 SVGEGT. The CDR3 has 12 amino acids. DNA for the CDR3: TGTGCCAGCAGTTACTGGGCCAATGAGCAGTTCTTC. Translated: CASSYWANEQFF.

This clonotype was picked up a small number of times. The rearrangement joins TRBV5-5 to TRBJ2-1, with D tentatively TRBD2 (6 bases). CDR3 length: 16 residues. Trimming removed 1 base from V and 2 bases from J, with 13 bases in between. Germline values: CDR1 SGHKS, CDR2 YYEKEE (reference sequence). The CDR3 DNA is TGTGCCAGCAGCTTGTCGGGGGACCCCGCCTACAATGAGCAGTTCTTC. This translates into CASSLSGDPAYNEQFF. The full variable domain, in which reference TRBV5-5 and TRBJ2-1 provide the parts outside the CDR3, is DAGVTQSPTHLIKTRGQQVTLRCSPISGHKSVSWYQQVLGQGPQFIFQYYEKEERGRGNFPDRFSARQFPNYSSELNVNALLLGDSALYLCASSLSGDPAYNEQFFGPGTRLTVL.

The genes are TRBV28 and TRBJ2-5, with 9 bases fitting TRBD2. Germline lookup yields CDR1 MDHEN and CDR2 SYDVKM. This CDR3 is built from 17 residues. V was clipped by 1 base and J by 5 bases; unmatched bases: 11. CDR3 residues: CASSLSPGSGGGETQYF. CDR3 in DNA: TGTGCCAGCAGTTTATCCCCGGGTAGCGGGGGAGGGGAGACCCAGTACTTC.

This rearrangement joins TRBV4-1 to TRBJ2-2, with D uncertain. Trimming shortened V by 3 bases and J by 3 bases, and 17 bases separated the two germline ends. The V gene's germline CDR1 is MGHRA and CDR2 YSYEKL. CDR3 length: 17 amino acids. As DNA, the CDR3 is TGCGCCAGCAGCCAGTTTCAAGGTTCCCGCGACACCGGGGAGCTGTTTTTT. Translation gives CASSQFQGSRDTGELFF.

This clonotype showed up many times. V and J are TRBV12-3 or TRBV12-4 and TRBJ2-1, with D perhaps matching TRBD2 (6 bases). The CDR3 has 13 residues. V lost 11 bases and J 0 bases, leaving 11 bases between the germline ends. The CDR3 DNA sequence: TGTGCCCTCGGGGGTAGCTCCTACAATGAGCAGTTCTTC. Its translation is CALGGSSYNEQFF.

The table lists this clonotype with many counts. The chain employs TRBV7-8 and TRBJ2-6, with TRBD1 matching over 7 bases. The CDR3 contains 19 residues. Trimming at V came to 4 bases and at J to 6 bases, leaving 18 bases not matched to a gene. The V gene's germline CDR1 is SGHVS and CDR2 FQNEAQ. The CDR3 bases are TGTGCCAGCAGCTCACACCAGGGGACAGTCTCTCTGCAGGCCAACGTCCTGACTTTC. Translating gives CASSSHQGTVSLQANVLTF. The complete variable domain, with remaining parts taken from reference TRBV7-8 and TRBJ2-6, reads GAGVSQSPRYKVAKRGQDVALRCDPISGHVSLFWYQQALGQGPEFLTYFQNEAQLDKSGLPSDRFFAERPEGSVSTLKIQRTQQEDSAVYLCASSSHQGTVSLQANVLTFGAGSRLTVL.

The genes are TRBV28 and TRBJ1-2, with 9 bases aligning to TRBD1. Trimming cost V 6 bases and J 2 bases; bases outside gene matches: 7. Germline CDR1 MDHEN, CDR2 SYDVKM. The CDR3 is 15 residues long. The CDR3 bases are TGTGCCAGCAGCCCACAACAGGGGGCGAACTATGGCTACACCTTC. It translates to CASSPQQGANYGYTF.

The CDR3 loop reads CASSGDAYEQYV. CDR3 coding DNA: TGTGCCAGCAGCGGGGACGCCTACGAGCAGTACGTC. This rearrangement joins TRBV7-9 to TRBJ2-7, with D perhaps matching TRBD1 or TRBD2 (5 bases each). The CDR3 is made up of 12 amino acids. The V end lost 5 bases, the J end lost 2 bases, and 7 bases lay between the germline ends. Germline V gives CDR1 SEHNR, CDR2 FQNEAQ (reference sequence).

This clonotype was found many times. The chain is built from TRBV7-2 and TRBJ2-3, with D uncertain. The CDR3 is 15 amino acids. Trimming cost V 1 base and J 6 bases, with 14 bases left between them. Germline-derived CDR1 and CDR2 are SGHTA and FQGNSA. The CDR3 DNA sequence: TGTGCCAGCAGCTTAGAGGGAAGAATTTGGGATACGCAGTATTTT. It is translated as CASSLEGRIWDTQYF.

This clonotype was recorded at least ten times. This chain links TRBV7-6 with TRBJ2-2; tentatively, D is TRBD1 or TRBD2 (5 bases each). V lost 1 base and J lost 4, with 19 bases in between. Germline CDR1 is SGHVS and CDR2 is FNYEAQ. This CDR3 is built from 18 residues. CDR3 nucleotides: TGTGCCAGCAGCTTAGTGAGTACGGTTTGGGACGGCACCGGGGAGCTGTTTTTT. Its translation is CASSLVSTVWDGTGELFF.

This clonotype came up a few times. The CDR3 nucleotides read TGCAGTGCTAGAGAGGGGATTGAAGCTTTCTTT. Protein sequence: CSAREGIEAFF. The genes are TRBV20-1 and TRBJ1-1; no reliable D call. Germline CDR1 reads DFQATT; CDR2 reads SNEGSKA (reference sequence). V was pared by 0 bases and J by 7 bases, with 6 bases between. The CDR3 is made up of 11 amino acids.

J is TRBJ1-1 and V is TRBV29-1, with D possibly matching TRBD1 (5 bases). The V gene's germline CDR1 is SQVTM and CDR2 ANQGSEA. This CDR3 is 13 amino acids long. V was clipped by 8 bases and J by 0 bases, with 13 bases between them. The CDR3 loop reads CSSPGGLNTEAFF. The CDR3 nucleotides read TGCAGCTCCCCGGGGGGTCTGAACACTGAAGCTTTCTTT. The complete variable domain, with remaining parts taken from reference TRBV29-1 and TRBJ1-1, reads SAVISQKPSRDICQRGTSLTIQCQVDSQVTMMFWYRQQPGQSLTLIATANQGSEATYESGFVIDKFPISRPNLTFSTLTVSNMSPEDSSIYLCSSPGGLNTEAFFGQGTRLTVV.

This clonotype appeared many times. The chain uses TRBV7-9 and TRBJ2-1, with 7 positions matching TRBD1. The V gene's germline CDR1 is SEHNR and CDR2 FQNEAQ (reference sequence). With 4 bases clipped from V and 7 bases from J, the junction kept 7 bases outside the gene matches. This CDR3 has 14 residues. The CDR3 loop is CASSSPTGLNEQFF. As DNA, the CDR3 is TGTGCCAGCAGCTCACCGACAGGGTTAAATGAGCAGTTCTTC.

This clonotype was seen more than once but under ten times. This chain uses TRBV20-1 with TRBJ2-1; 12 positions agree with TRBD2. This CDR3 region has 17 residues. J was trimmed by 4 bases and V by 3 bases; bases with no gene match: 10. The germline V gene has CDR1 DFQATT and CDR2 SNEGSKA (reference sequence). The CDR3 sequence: CSASLAGGPGPYNEQFF. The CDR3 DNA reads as TGCAGTGCTAGTCTAGCGGGGGGGCCGGGGCCTTACAATGAGCAGTTCTTC.

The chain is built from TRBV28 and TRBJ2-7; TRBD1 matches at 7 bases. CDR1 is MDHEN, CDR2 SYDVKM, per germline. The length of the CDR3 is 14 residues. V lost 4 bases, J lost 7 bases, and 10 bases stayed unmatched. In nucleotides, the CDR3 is TGTGCCAGCAGTTCCCAGACAGGGATGTATGAGCAGTACGTC. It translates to CASSSQTGMYEQYV.